This is a list of T cell receptor beta chains from one sample in a study of human thymus T cells. The assay was immunoSEQ multiplex PCR, and TCRdb's table has in-frame clones only and misses some. The table records about 78,000 clones, just over 95% of them present only once. The sample comprised thymus tissue. The receptors stem from a boy less than two years old with a congenital heart defect but otherwise immunologically healthy. The CDR3 runs from the conserved cysteine through the conserved F or W. The D gene is left open where the match is weak. Clone size, where shown, is once, few, many, or a class for clones that have expanded.

len: 13
v_gene: TRBV5-1
d_gene: -
j_gene: TRBJ2-7
abundance: -
CDR3nt: TGCGCCAGCAGAGTTGGAAATTACTACGAGCAGTACTTC
CDR3aa: CASRVGNYYEQYF

len: 15
v_gene: TRBV7-2
d_gene: TRBD1
j_gene: TRBJ1-2
abundance: -
CDR3nt: TGTGCCAGCAGCTCACCTGGGACAGGGGTTGGTGGCTACACCTTC
CDR3aa: CASSSPGTGVGGYTF

len: 14
v_gene: TRBV12-5
d_gene: -
j_gene: TRBJ1-1
abundance: -
CDR3nt: TGTGCTAGTGGTTTGGTAGTTGATTATTCGGGGCCTTTCTTT
CDR3aa: CASGLVVDYSGPFF

len: 17
v_gene: TRBV4-2
d_gene: -
j_gene: TRBJ1-2
abundance: -
CDR3nt: TGTGCCAGCAGCAGGCGGGCCTCTCGGGGGGCGGTCTATGGCTACACCTTC
CDR3aa: CASSRRASRGAVYGYTF

len: 15
v_gene: TRBV5-1
d_gene: -
j_gene: TRBJ1-5
abundance: -
CDR3nt: TGCGCCAGCAGCGTGGGACCGTTTTTCAATCAGCCCCAGCATTTT
CDR3aa: CASSVGPFFNQPQHF

len: 11
v_gene: TRBV5-8
d_gene: -
j_gene: TRBJ1-4
abundance: -
CDR3nt: TGTGCCAGCAGCCGCCTCGGGACACCCGCTTTT
CDR3aa: CASSRLGTPAF

len: 18
v_gene: TRBV5-8
d_gene: -
j_gene: TRBJ2-7
abundance: once
CDR3nt: TGTGCCAGCAGCTTGAATCCACTAGGAGAAAAGGGACCCTACGAGCAGTACTTC
CDR3aa: CASSLNPLGEKGPYEQYF

len: 16
v_gene: TRBV7-3
d_gene: -
j_gene: TRBJ2-7
abundance: once
CDR3nt: TGTGCCAGCAGCCCCATAGGCAGGGGGCGGGAGGACGAGCAGTACTTC
CDR3aa: CASSPIGRGREDEQYF

len: 16
v_gene: TRBV15
d_gene: -
j_gene: TRBJ2-1
abundance: -
CDR3nt: TGTGCCACCAGCAGCTTAGGACTCCCCCGGGACAATGAGCAGTTCTTC
CDR3aa: CATSSLGLPRDNEQFF

len: 14
v_gene: TRBV6-5
d_gene: -
j_gene: TRBJ2-7
abundance: -
CDR3nt: TGTGCCAGCAGTTATGGGGGGGCGGCCTACGAGCAGTACTTC
CDR3aa: CASSYGGAAYEQYF

len: 15
v_gene: TRBV6-5
d_gene: -
j_gene: TRBJ1-6
abundance: -
CDR3nt: TGTGCCAGCAGCCTCCGGGTCCTGGTAAATTCACCCCTCCACTTT
CDR3aa: CASSLRVLVNSPLHF

len: 18
v_gene: TRBV7-2
d_gene: TRBD2
j_gene: TRBJ2-2
abundance: -
CDR3nt: TGTGCCAGCAGCTTAGTTGGGACTAGCGGGAGGGCGGACGGGGAGCTGTTTTTT
CDR3aa: CASSLVGTSGRADGELFF

len: 12
v_gene: TRBV12-5
d_gene: -
j_gene: TRBJ2-3
abundance: -
CDR3nt: TGTGCTAGTGGCCCCCCCGTAGGGACGCAGTATTTT
CDR3aa: CASGPPVGTQYF

len: 17
v_gene: TRBV29-1
d_gene: -
j_gene: TRBJ2-5
abundance: -
CDR3nt: TGCAGCGTTGAAGATCAAATGGGGGTCGTCAACCAAGAGACCCAGTACTTC
CDR3aa: CSVEDQMGVVNQETQYF

len: 16
v_gene: TRBV15
d_gene: -
j_gene: TRBJ2-7
abundance: -
CDR3nt: TGTGCCACCAGCAGAGCTAAGGCGGGAAGTCTGAGCGAGCAGTACTTC
CDR3aa: CATSRAKAGSLSEQYF

len: 17
v_gene: TRBV7-6
d_gene: TRBD2
j_gene: TRBJ2-7
abundance: -
CDR3nt: TGTGCCAGCAGCCCACCCCAATGGTGGAGCGGGGCCTACGAGCAGTACTTC
CDR3aa: CASSPPQWWSGAYEQYF

len: 17
v_gene: TRBV9
d_gene: -
j_gene: TRBJ1-1
abundance: -
CDR3nt: TGTGCCAGCAGCCCACCGGCTCTGGTCGGGTCGAGGAGTGAAGCTTTCTTT
CDR3aa: CASSPPALVGSRSEAFF

len: 15
v_gene: TRBV5-6
d_gene: -
j_gene: TRBJ2-1
abundance: -
CDR3nt: TGTGCCAGCAGCTTGCGTCAGGGAATATACAATGAGCAGTTCTTC
CDR3aa: CASSLRQGIYNEQFF

len: 18
v_gene: TRBV2
d_gene: TRBD1
j_gene: TRBJ1-5
abundance: once
CDR3nt: TGTGCCAGCAGCGGTCATATCCGGACAGGGAACAGCAATCAGCCCCAGCATTTT
CDR3aa: CASSGHIRTGNSNQPQHF

len: 16
v_gene: TRBV19
d_gene: -
j_gene: TRBJ1-2
abundance: -
CDR3nt: TGTGCCAGTAAGCAACCCTCAGGGGTTCCGAACTATGGCTACACCTTC
CDR3aa: CASKQPSGVPNYGYTF

len: 14
v_gene: TRBV30
d_gene: -
j_gene: TRBJ2-7
abundance: -
CDR3nt: TGTGCCTGGAGTGCCACCAGACAGACCTACGAGCAGTACTTC
CDR3aa: CAWSATRQTYEQYF

len: 18
v_gene: TRBV7-2
d_gene: -
j_gene: TRBJ2-7
abundance: -
CDR3nt: TGTGCCAGCAGCTTACGGGAGAAACAGACCGATGATTACTACGAGCAGTACTTC
CDR3aa: CASSLREKQTDDYYEQYF

len: 12
v_gene: TRBV5-8
d_gene: -
j_gene: TRBJ1-2
abundance: -
CDR3nt: TGTGCCAGCAGTCGCCGACTCTATGGCTACACCTTC
CDR3aa: CASSRRLYGYTF

len: 16
v_gene: TRBV12-5
d_gene: -
j_gene: TRBJ1-2
abundance: -
CDR3nt: TGTGCTAGTGGTTTGGTACTCTCCGGGTACAACTATGGCTACACCTTC
CDR3aa: CASGLVLSGYNYGYTF

len: 14
v_gene: TRBV5-6
d_gene: TRBD1
j_gene: TRBJ2-7
abundance: -
CDR3nt: TGTGCCAGCAGCCTGGGCAGGGGGAGATACGAGCAGTACTTC
CDR3aa: CASSLGRGRYEQYF

len: 14
v_gene: TRBV5-1
d_gene: -
j_gene: TRBJ1-4
abundance: -
CDR3nt: TGCGCCAGCAGCCGTCACCTGACTAATGAAAAACTGTTTTTT
CDR3aa: CASSRHLTNEKLFF

len: 13
v_gene: TRBV21-1
d_gene: -
j_gene: TRBJ2-1
abundance: -
CDR3nt: TGTGCCAGCGGGACTAGCGGGGACAATGAGCAGTTCTTC
CDR3aa: CASGTSGDNEQFF

len: 12
v_gene: TRBV29-1
d_gene: -
j_gene: TRBJ2-5
abundance: -
CDR3nt: TGCAGCGTTGAGGTCCCGGTAGAGACCCAGTACTTC
CDR3aa: CSVEVPVETQYF

len: 14
v_gene: TRBV19
d_gene: -
j_gene: TRBJ1-1
abundance: -
CDR3nt: TGTGCCAGTAGTGAAAGGGGTTTTAGGACTGAAGCTTTCTTT
CDR3aa: CASSERGFRTEAFF

len: 12
v_gene: TRBV5-4
d_gene: TRBD1
j_gene: TRBJ1-4
abundance: -
CDR3nt: TGTGCCAGCCGGGACAGTAATGAAAAACTGTTTTTT
CDR3aa: CASRDSNEKLFF

len: 16
v_gene: TRBV6-5
d_gene: -
j_gene: TRBJ1-1
abundance: once
CDR3nt: TGTGCCAGCAGTTACTGGTCAGGGGACCGAGACACTGAAGCTTTCTTT
CDR3aa: CASSYWSGDRDTEAFF

len: 16
v_gene: TRBV7-8
d_gene: TRBD2
j_gene: TRBJ2-7
abundance: -
CDR3nt: TGTGCCAGCAGCTTACAAACGACTAGCACGCGTGACGAGCAGTACTTC
CDR3aa: CASSLQTTSTRDEQYF

len: 17
v_gene: TRBV4-1
d_gene: TRBD1
j_gene: TRBJ2-1
abundance: -
CDR3nt: TGCGCCAGCAGCCAAGACCGGACAGGGCAAGTCTACAATGAGCAGTTCTTC
CDR3aa: CASSQDRTGQVYNEQFF